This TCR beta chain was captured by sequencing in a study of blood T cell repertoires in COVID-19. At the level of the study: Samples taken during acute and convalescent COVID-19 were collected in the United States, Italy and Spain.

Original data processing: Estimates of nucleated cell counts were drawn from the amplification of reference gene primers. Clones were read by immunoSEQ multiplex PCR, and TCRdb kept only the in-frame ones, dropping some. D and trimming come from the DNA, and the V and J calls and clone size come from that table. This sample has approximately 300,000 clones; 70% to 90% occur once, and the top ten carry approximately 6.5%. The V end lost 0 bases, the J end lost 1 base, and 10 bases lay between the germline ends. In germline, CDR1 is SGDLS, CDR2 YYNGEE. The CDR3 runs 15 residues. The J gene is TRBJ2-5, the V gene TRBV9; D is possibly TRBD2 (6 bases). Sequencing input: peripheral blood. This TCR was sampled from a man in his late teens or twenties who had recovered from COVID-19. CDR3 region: CASSVDPGAQETQYF. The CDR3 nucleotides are TGTGCCAGCAGCGTAGATCCGGGAGCCCAAGAGACCCAGTACTTC.